The 27 T cell receptor beta chains presented below share a single source sample, sequenced in a study of T cell responses to AZD1222 COVID-19 vaccine. TCRdb keeps only in-frame clones here, not all; method: immunoSEQ multiplex PCR. The table shows 100,000 to 150,000 clones, with 84% occurring only once. Sequencing used peripheral blood, obtained 28 days after the second AZD1222 dose. Receptors originate from an adult who received the AZD1222 COVID-19 vaccine.

V is TRBV6-6 and J is TRBJ1-3, with a possible D match to TRBD1 (6 bases). This CDR3 is 15 amino acids long. CDR1 and CDR2 from the germline V gene are MNHNY and SVGAGI (reference sequence). Between the trimmed V and J ends, which lost 4 bases and 4 bases, there was a span of 14 bases. In nucleotides, the CDR3 is TGTGCCAGCAGTTTCCAGGGGAGAGAGGGAAACACCATATATTTT. Translated: CASSFQGREGNTIYF.

This chain joins TRBV6-5 and TRBJ2-7, with a tentative D call TRBD2 (6 bases). V gave up 1 base and J gave up 4 bases, with 11 bases separating them. This CDR3 comprises 14 residues. The germline V gene encodes CDR1 MNHEY and CDR2 SVGAGI. In DNA form, the CDR3 reads TGTGCCAGCAGTTACTGGGACCGGGGGTACGAGCAGTACTTC. Its protein is CASSYWDRGYEQYF.

This clone was seen only a few times. The V gene is TRBV4-1, the J gene TRBJ2-7; perhaps D is TRBD1 or TRBD2 (5 bases each). The V and J ends lost 4 bases and 1 base respectively, with 8 bases between them. Germline assignment: CDR1 MGHRA and CDR2 YSYEKL. The CDR3 has 13 residues. Here the CDR3 reads CASSPGPSYEQYF. The DNA for the CDR3 is TGCGCCAGCAGCCCGGGACCTTCCTACGAGCAGTACTTC.

The chain couples TRBV5-1 to TRBJ1-4; the match to TRBD1 covers 7 bases. Trimming at V came to 4 bases and at J to 7 bases, leaving 10 bases not matched to a gene. Germline loops: CDR1 SGHRS, CDR2 YFSETQ. CDR3 length equals 15 residues. CDR3 sequence (DNA): TGCGCCAGCAGCCACATAAGGGACAGCGGTGAAAAACTGTTTTTT. Translating gives CASSHIRDSGEKLFF.

The chain is built from TRBV5-1 and TRBJ2-5; D possibly matches TRBD1 or TRBD2 (5 bases each). The CDR3 sequence is 15 residues long. Trimming took 4 bases from V and 3 from J, leaving 16 bases between them. CDR1 SGHRS and CDR2 YFSETQ come from the germline V gene. The chain's CDR3 is CASSRGGYQKETQYF. The CDR3 DNA is TGCGCCAGCAGCCGGGGCGGGTACCAGAAAGAGACCCAGTACTTC.

For the CDR3, the DNA is TGTGCCAGCAGTGACCTCTCTGGAAACACCATATATTTT. It specifies CASSDLSGNTIYF. This chain connects TRBV28 to TRBJ1-3; D is unclear. This CDR3 spans 13 amino acids. Trimming left V 5 bases short and J 0 bases short, with 5 bases between. Germline CDR1 MDHEN, CDR2 SYDVKM.

The table lists this clone with a few counts. This sequence joins TRBV4-3 and TRBJ1-4; D perhaps matches TRBD1 (5 bases). Trimming cost V 1 base and J 1 base, with 13 bases left between them. This CDR3 has 17 amino acids. In germline, CDR1 is LGHNA, CDR2 YSLEER. CDR3 region: CASSQVGRGVTNEKLFF. The CDR3 DNA follows: TGCGCCAGCAGCCAAGTGGGAAGGGGTGTAACTAATGAAAAACTGTTTTTT.

The sample holds one count of this clone. The rearrangement links TRBV4-3 to TRBJ1-4; a possible D gene is TRBD1 (6 bases). Trimming cost V 0 bases and J 7 bases, with 9 bases left between them. This CDR3 contains 14 residues. Per the germline V gene, CDR1 is LGHNA and CDR2 is YSLEER. This CDR3 is CASSQDEGVEKLFF. Here the CDR3 DNA reads TGCGCCAGCAGCCAAGATGAGGGGGTTGAAAAACTGTTTTTT.

The DNA for the CDR3 is TGTGCCAGCAGCGTAGCCAGCAATCAGCCCCAGCATTTT. Translating it yields CASSVASNQPQHF. V gene TRBV9 combines with J gene TRBJ1-5, with D uncertain. V lost 0 bases to trimming and J lost 1 base, with 2 bases between them. There are 13 residues in the CDR3. Per germline, CDR1 SGDLS and CDR2 YYNGEE.

This rearrangement joins TRBV28 to TRBJ1-6; 7 nucleotides match TRBD1. With V trimmed by 8 bases and J by 4 bases, 20 bases remained unmatched. Germline V gene lookup returns CDR1 MDHEN and CDR2 SYDVKM. This CDR3 contains 19 residues. The CDR3 bases are TGTGCCAGCCTATCCCGGACAGGCTCACGTGCCTTTTATAATTCACCCCTCCACTTT. It codes for CASLSRTGSRAFYNSPLHF. Variable domain in full (rest from reference TRBV28 and TRBJ1-6): DVKVTQSSRYLVKRTGEKVFLECVQDMDHENMFWYRQDPGLGLRLIYFSYDVKMKEKGDIPEGYSVSREKKERFSLILESASTNQTSMYLCASLSRTGSRAFYNSPLHFGNGTRLTVT.

The chain is built from TRBV4-3 and TRBJ2-3; D is ambiguous. Trimming took off 0 bases at V and 0 bases at J, with 4 bases between the two ends. There are 14 residues in the CDR3. CDR1 is LGHNA, CDR2 YSLEER, per germline. The CDR3 reads CASSQDRSTDTQYF. The CDR3 bases are TGCGCCAGCAGCCAAGATCGAAGCACAGATACGCAGTATTTT.

Only one count was recorded for this clone. This chain uses TRBV18 with TRBJ1-2; tentative D call: TRBD1 (6 bases). Per the germline V gene, CDR1 is KGHSH and CDR2 is LQKENI. The CDR3 is 14 residues long. The germline V and J ends were trimmed by 2 bases and 4 bases, with 11 bases remaining between them. In DNA, the CDR3 is TGTGCCAGCTCACCAGAGCAGGGGAGCTATGGCTACACCTTC. Translation: CASSPEQGSYGYTF.

The chain is built from TRBV7-2 and TRBJ2-7; 7 positions agree with TRBD1. Trimming at V came to 1 base and at J to 5 bases, leaving 5 bases not matched to a gene. The CDR3 consists of 14 residues. Germline CDR1 SGHTA, CDR2 FQGNSA. Here the CDR3 DNA reads TGTGCCAGCAGCTTAGGGGGACAGAGACACGAGCAGTACTTC. The encoded protein is CASSLGGQRHEQYF. Together with reference TRBV7-2 and TRBJ2-7, the CDR3 gives the full variable domain: GAGVSQSPSNKVTEKGKDVELRCDPISGHTALYWYRQSLGQGLEFLIYFQGNSAPDKSGLPSDRFSAERTGGSVSTLTIQRTQQEDSAVYLCASSLGGQRHEQYFGPGTRLTVT.

V gene TRBV6-6 combines with J gene TRBJ1-1; D call uncertain. Germline values: CDR1 MNHNY, CDR2 SVGAGI (reference sequence). Trimming cost V 0 bases and J 8 bases, with 10 bases left between them. CDR3 length: 13 amino acids. CDR3 in amino acids: CASSYSVVEEAFF. The CDR3 DNA reads as TGTGCCAGCAGTTACTCAGTTGTGGAGGAAGCTTTCTTT.

The genes are TRBV27 and TRBJ2-7, with D unclear. Trimming took 0 bases from V and 1 from J, leaving 7 bases between them. This CDR3 is built from 14 residues. Germline V lookup: CDR1 MNHEY, CDR2 SMNVEV (reference sequence). The CDR3 nucleotides read TGTGCCAGCAGTTTATCTTGGGGATCCTACGAGCAGTACTTC. It is translated as CASSLSWGSYEQYF.

This rearrangement joins TRBV7-2 to TRBJ1-5; 7 positions match TRBD1. With 4 bases clipped from V and 3 bases from J, the junction kept 3 bases outside the gene matches. The CDR3 is 14 residues long. Germline V CDR1 and CDR2: SGHTA, FQGNSA. Here the CDR3 reads CASSWDSLNQPQHF. CDR3 coding DNA: TGTGCCAGCAGCTGGGACAGCCTCAATCAGCCCCAGCATTTT.

V gene TRBV5-4 combines with J gene TRBJ2-1; D remains ambiguous. Trimming cost V 3 bases and J 4 bases, with 14 bases left between them. Germline CDR1 and CDR2: SGHNT and YYREEE (reference sequence). CDR3 length: 15 amino acids. The CDR3: CASSYQGKKYNEQFF. The CDR3 DNA follows: TGTGCCAGCAGCTATCAAGGGAAAAAATACAATGAGCAGTTCTTC.

V usage is TRBV4-2 and J usage is TRBJ2-1; TRBD2 agrees at 8 bases. The CDR3 is made up of 15 amino acids. Germline-derived CDR1 and CDR2 are LGHNA and YNFKEQ. V lost 3 bases to trimming and J lost 4 bases; unmatched junction nucleotides: 5. CDR3 nucleotide sequence: TGTGCCAGCAGCCAGAGCGGGGGACCATACAATGAGCAGTTCTTC. Translation: CASSQSGGPYNEQFF.

The rearrangement joins TRBV5-6 to TRBJ1-5, with D possibly being TRBD1 (5 bases). From germline, CDR1 is SGHDT and CDR2 YYEEEE. The CDR3 contains 14 residues. V was shortened by 4 bases and J by 3 bases, with 11 bases between the two germline ends. The CDR3 loop reads CASSLRDHNQPQHF. The CDR3 region has the DNA TGTGCCAGCAGCCTCCGGGACCACAATCAGCCCCAGCATTTT.

This clone was seen more than once but under ten times. This sequence joins TRBV5-1 and TRBJ2-1; D uncertain. V was shortened by 7 bases and J by 9 bases, with 14 bases between the two germline ends. CDR3 length equals 12 residues. Germline CDR1 is SGHRS and CDR2 is YFSETQ. The CDR3 DNA sequence: TGCGCCAGCCACTTTGCTCCTGGTGAGCAGTTCTTC. Its protein product is CASHFAPGEQFF. The full variable domain, rest sourced from reference TRBV5-1 and TRBJ2-1, is KAGVTQTPRYLIKTRGQQVTLSCSPISGHRSVSWYQQTPGQGLQFLFEYFSETQRNKGNFPGRFSGRQFSNSRSEMNVSTLELGDSALYLCASHFAPGEQFFGPGTRLTVL.

This clone has just a few counts. The V and J genes are TRBV10-3 and TRBJ1-3, with 8 bases identical to TRBD1. With 6 bases clipped from V and 3 bases from J, the junction kept 10 bases outside the gene matches. The CDR3 sequence is 16 residues long. Germline V gives CDR1 ENHRY, CDR2 SYGVKD. The CDR3 nucleotides read TGTGCCATCAGCCCCGGACAGGGTTCCTTTGGAAACACCATATATTTT. Encoded protein: CAISPGQGSFGNTIYF.

This chain links TRBV28 with TRBJ1-5, with 7 bases that match TRBD1. This CDR3 contains 14 residues. Per germline, CDR1 MDHEN and CDR2 SYDVKM. V shed 6 bases and J 4 bases; nucleotides not matched to a gene: 6. The CDR3 bases are TGTGCCAGCAGACGACAGGGCCGGAATCAGCCCCAGCATTTT. Amino acid sequence: CASRRQGRNQPQHF.

The chain carries TRBV19 and TRBJ2-7; 11 bases line up with TRBD1. The CDR3 has 15 amino acids. Germline V gene sequence: CDR1 LNHDA, CDR2 SQIVND (reference sequence). With 3 bases clipped from V and 3 bases from J, the junction kept 4 bases outside the gene matches. The CDR3, as DNA: TGTGCCAGTAGTATCGGACAGGGGGCCCTCTACGAGCAGTACTTC. As protein: CASSIGQGALYEQYF.

The V gene is TRBV19, the J gene TRBJ2-6; tentatively, D is TRBD1 (6 bases). The CDR3 length is 16 residues. In germline, CDR1 is LNHDA, CDR2 SQIVND (reference sequence). V lost 8 bases and J lost 3, with 17 bases in between. CDR3 DNA: TGTGCCAGTTGGGGAATGTGGGGGCGTGGGGCCAACGTCCTGACTTTC. Residues: CASWGMWGRGANVLTF.

This clone was picked up one time. V and J are TRBV2 and TRBJ2-7; 9 positions agree with TRBD1. Germline CDR1 is SNHLY and CDR2 is FYNNEI. This CDR3 is built from 14 residues. Germline trimming cut 2 bases from V and 12 bases from J; bases unmatched to any gene: 11. Written as DNA, the CDR3 is TGTGCCAGCAGTGAAAACAGGGGGCGGTTTGGTGGGTACTTC. The encoded protein is CASSENRGRFGGYF.

This chain connects TRBV2 to TRBJ2-7; TRBD2 aligns across 7 bases. Germline values: CDR1 SNHLY, CDR2 FYNNEI. The V gene end was trimmed by 6 bases and the J gene end by 3 bases; junction bases not matched to a gene: 2. The length of the CDR3 is 12 residues. CDR3: CASRSSGYEQYF. The CDR3 nucleotides read TGTGCCAGCAGGTCTAGCGGCTACGAGCAGTACTTC.

V is TRBV6-5 and J is TRBJ2-3; 8 bases line up with TRBD2. Losses at the gene ends were 8 bases for V and 4 bases for J; bases not matched to a gene: 2. Germline values: CDR1 MNHEY, CDR2 SVGAGI. The CDR3 sequence is 12 residues long. The DNA of the CDR3 is TGTGCCAGCCAGCGGGGGTCAGATACGCAGTATTTT. Residues: CASQRGSDTQYF.